This T cell receptor (beta chain) is from a study of blood T cell repertoires in COVID-19. Study in general: The United States, Italy and Spain were the sources of the acute and convalescent COVID-19 samples.

Authors' analysis steps: Estimates of nucleated cell counts were drawn from the amplification of reference gene primers. Produced via immunoSEQ multiplex PCR; TCRdb's table is partial and in-frame only. V and J calls and clone size are those listed in that table; D and trimming were worked out from the DNA. There are 140,000 to 150,000 clones in the sample; about 80% occur only once, and 5.5% to 7% lies in the top ten. The germline gives CDR1 SGHNT, CDR2 YENEEA. The V and J ends lost 5 bases and 0 bases, in that order; junction bases with no gene match: 3. This CDR3 comprises 15 residues. The origin of this receptor is a woman aged 50 to 60 who had recovered from COVID-19. Sample: PBMCs or T cells enriched from blood (not recorded which). The genes are TRBV11-3 and TRBJ2-2; TRBD1 matches at 7 bases. The CDR3 sequence is CASSAGQANTGELFF. As DNA, the CDR3 is TGTGCCAGCAGCGCCGGACAGGCGAACACCGGGGAGCTGTTTTTT.